This T cell receptor beta chain was captured in a study of cytomegalovirus exposure and HLA in healthy donors. The study, taken as a whole, reports: Per published reports, the classifier diagnosed cytomegalovirus status with high specificity and sensitivity.

Repertoires were generated with immunoSEQ multiplex PCR, while TCRdb's copy carries only in-frame clones and drops some. Of more than 200,000 clones listed, roughly 91% are singletons. About this clone: Its antigen is not known.

The CDR3 consists of 14 residues. Germline V lookup: CDR1 MNHNS, CDR2 SASEGT. The V gene end was trimmed by 5 bases and the J gene end by 3 bases; junction bases not matched to a gene: 5. The sequence came from a woman aged 25 to 39 in good health and CMV-seronegative. This chain uses TRBV6-1 with TRBJ2-7; 9 bases match TRBD1. Sequencing input: PBMCs. In DNA, the CDR3 is TGTGCCAGCAGTCGTACAGGGGGCAGCTACGAGCAGTACTTC. This sequence encodes CASSRTGGSYEQYF.